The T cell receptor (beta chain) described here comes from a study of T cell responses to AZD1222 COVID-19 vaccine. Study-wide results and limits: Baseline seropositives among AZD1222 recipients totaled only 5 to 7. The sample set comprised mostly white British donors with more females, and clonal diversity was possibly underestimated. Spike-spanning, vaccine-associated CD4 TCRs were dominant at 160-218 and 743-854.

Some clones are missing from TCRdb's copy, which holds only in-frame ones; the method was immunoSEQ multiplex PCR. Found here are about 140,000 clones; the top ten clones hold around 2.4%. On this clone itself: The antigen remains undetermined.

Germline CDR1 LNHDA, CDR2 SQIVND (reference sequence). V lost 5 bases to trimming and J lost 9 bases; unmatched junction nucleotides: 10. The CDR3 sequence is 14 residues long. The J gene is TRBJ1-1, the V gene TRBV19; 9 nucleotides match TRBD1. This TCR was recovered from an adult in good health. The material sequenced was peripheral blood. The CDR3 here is CASSGDREVGKAFF. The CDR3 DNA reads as TGTGCCAGTAGTGGGGACAGGGAAGTTGGGAAAGCTTTCTTT.